The entry that follows covers one T cell receptor (beta chain) sequence. As handled by the study authors: Reference gene primers were amplified, and this amplification served to estimate nucleated cell counts. Only in-frame clones appear in the TCRdb table, and some are missing; sequencing was by immunoSEQ multiplex PCR. Clonal size and the V and J genes are those of that table, whereas D and trimming came from the DNA. The profile covers about 53,000 clones, with roughly 82% appearing a single time and approximately 3% taken by the ten largest. The data derive from a study of blood T cell repertoires in COVID-19. Study as a whole: Samples of COVID-19 (acute and convalescent) were obtained from the United States, Italy and Spain. Nucleic acid was either cDNA or gDNA, and it came from T cells, B-cell-depleted T cells, or PBMCs.

V lost 3 bases, J lost 7 bases, and 11 bases stayed unmatched. Per the germline V gene, CDR1 is SGDLS and CDR2 is YYNGEE. The CDR3 extends over 16 amino acids. Sequenced sample: peripheral blood. The sequence was obtained from a woman aged 55-69 years with acute or convalescent COVID-19. The chain carries TRBV9 and TRBJ1-1, with TRBD1 matching 11 bases. The CDR3 here is CASSASFGQGAGEAFF. Written as DNA, the CDR3 is TGTGCCAGCAGCGCGTCATTTGGACAGGGGGCTGGTGAAGCTTTCTTT.